This TCR beta chain was sequenced for a study of T cells in Graves' hyperthyroidism and ophthalmopathy. The CDR3 contains 14 residues. The J segment lost 9 bases and the V segment lost 4 bases, leaving 5 bases of the junction unmatched. Amplification of TCR beta CDR3 regions used RNA as the template. The HTBI primer set was used in a first-round RT-PCR of the TCR CDR3. Via MiXCR, TCRdb re-called the multiplex PCR reads, giving one row per CDR3 protein. The table lists fewer than 900,000 distinct CDR3 sequences, roughly 15% of them singletons. This clonotype was seen repeatedly, ten times or more. Its antigen is currently unknown. Findings and caveats of the study: Most thyroid clonotypes that were expanded above 0.001 also turned up in blood.

Researchers defined stable Graves' hyperthyroidism as no ophthalmopathy progression within 18 months. Participants, patients aged 18 to 65, had newly diagnosed hyperthyroidism with a duration under 2 months. Sequenced material: blood. The receptor was isolated from a man between 18 and 29 years old with Graves' hyperthyroidism. The chain links TRBV12-3 or TRBV12-4 to TRBJ2-1, with 11 bases fitting TRBD2. CDR3 amino acids: CASSWMTSGIEQFF. CDR3 DNA sequence: TGTGCCAGCAGTTGGATGACTAGCGGGATTGAGCAGTTCTTC.